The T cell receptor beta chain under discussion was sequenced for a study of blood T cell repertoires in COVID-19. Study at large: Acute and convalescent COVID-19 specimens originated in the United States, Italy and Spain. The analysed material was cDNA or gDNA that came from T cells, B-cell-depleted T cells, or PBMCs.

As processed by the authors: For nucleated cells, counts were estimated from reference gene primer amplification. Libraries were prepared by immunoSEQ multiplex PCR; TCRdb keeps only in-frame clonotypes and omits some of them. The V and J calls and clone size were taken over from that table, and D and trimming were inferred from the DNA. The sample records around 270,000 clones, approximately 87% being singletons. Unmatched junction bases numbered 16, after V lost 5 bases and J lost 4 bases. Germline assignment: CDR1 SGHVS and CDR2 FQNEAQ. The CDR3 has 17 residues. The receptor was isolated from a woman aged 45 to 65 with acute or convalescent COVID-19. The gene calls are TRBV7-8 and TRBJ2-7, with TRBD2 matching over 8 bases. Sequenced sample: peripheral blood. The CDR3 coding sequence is TGTGCCAGCAGCCCGAGGTCGTTGGTCCGGGAGGGGTACGAGCAGTACTTC. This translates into CASSPRSLVREGYEQYF.